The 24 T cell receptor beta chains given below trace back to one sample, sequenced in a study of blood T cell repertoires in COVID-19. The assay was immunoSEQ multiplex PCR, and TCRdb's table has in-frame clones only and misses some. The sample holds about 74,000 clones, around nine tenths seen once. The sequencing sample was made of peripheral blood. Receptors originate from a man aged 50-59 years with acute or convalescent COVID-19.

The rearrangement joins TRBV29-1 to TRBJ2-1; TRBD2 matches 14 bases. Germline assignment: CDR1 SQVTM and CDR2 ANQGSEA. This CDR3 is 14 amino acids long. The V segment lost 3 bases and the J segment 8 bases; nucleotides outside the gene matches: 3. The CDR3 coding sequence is TGCAGCGTTGAGGGGACTAGCGGGAGTGATGAGCAGTTCTTC. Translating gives CSVEGTSGSDEQFF.

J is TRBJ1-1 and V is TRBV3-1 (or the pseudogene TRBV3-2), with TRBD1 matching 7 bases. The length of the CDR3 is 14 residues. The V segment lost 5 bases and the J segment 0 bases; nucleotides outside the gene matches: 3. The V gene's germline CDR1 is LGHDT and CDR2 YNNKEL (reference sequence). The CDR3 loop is CASSYRGMNTEAFF. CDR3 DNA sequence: TGTGCCAGCAGCTACAGGGGAATGAACACTGAAGCTTTCTTT.

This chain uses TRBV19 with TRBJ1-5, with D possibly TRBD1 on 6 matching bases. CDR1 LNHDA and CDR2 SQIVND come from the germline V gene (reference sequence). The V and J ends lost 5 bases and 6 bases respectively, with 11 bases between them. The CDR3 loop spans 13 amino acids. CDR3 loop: CASSYRVRQPQHF. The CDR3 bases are TGTGCCAGTAGTTACAGGGTCCGTCAGCCCCAGCATTTT.

The DNA for the CDR3 is TGTGCCAGCAGCATGGGACGGCAGGGGGTCGGTGGCTACACCTTC. This translates into CASSMGRQGVGGYTF. This chain joins TRBV11-2 and TRBJ1-2, with 7 positions matching TRBD1. The CDR3 is 15 amino acids. Germline-derived CDR1 and CDR2 are SGHAT and FQNNGV. V shed 5 bases, J shed 7 bases, and the junction held 13 bases outside the gene matches. Supplemented by reference TRBV11-2 and TRBJ1-2, the full variable domain reads EAGVAQSPRYKIIEKRQSVAFWCNPISGHATLYWYQQILGQGPKLLIQFQNNGVVDDSQLPKDRFSAERLKGVDSTLKIQPAKLEDSAVYLCASSMGRQGVGGYTFGSGTRLTVV.

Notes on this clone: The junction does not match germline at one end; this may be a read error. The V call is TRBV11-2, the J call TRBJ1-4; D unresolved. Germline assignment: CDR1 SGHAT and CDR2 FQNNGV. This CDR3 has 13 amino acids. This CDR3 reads CASSLGVNEKLFF. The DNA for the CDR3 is TGTGCCAGCAGTTTAGGAGTAAATGAAAAACTGTTTTTT.

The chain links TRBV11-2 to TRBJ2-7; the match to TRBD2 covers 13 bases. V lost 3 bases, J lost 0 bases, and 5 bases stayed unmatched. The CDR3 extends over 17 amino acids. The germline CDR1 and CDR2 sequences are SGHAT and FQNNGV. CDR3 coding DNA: TGTGCCAGCAGCTTCCGAGGGACTAGCGGGATCTCCTACGAGCAGTACTTC. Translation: CASSFRGTSGISYEQYF.

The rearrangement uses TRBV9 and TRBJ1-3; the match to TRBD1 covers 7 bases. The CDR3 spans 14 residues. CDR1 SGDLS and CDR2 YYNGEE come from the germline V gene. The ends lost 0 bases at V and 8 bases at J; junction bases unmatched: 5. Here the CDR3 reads CASSVDDREDTIYF. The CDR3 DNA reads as TGTGCCAGCAGCGTAGACGACAGGGAAGACACCATATATTTT.

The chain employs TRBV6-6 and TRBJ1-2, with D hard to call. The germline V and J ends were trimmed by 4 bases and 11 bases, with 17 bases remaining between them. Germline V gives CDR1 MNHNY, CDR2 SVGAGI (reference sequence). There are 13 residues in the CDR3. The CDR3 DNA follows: TGTGCCAGCAGTTTAGGAGTTGACGAGGTATACACCTTC. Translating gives CASSLGVDEVYTF.

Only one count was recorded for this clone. The CDR3 coding sequence is TGTGCCAGCAGCGTGGACAGGGGGCGCGGTACTGAAGCTTTCTTT. This codes for CASSVDRGRGTEAFF. The rearrangement uses TRBV9 and TRBJ1-1, with TRBD1 matching 11 bases. Per the germline V gene, CDR1 is SGDLS and CDR2 is YYNGEE. Trimming at V came to 2 bases and at J to 5 bases, leaving 5 bases not matched to a gene. This CDR3 is 15 amino acids long.

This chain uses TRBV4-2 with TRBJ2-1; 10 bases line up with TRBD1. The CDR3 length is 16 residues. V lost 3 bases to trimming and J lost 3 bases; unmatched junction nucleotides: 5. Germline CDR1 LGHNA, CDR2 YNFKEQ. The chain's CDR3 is CASSQGGQGFYNEQFF. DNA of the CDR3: TGTGCCAGCAGCCAGGGGGGACAGGGGTTCTACAATGAGCAGTTCTTC.

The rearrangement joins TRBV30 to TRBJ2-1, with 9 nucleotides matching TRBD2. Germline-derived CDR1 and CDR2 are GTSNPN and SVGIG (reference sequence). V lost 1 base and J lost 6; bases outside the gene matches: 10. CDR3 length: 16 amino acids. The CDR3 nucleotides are TGTGCCTGGAGTGGGGCTAGCGGGACCTGGGGCAATGAGCAGTTCTTC. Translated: CAWSGASGTWGNEQFF.

The CDR3 nucleotides read TGTGCCACACAGGGTAGGGGGACAGATACGCAGTATTTT. Amino acid sequence: CATQGRGTDTQYF. This chain joins TRBV24-1 and TRBJ2-3; the D gene is possibly TRBD1 (6 bases). With 10 bases removed from V and 3 bases from J, the gap between germline ends came to 13 bases. The length of the CDR3 is 13 residues. CDR1 is KGHDR, CDR2 SFDVKD, per germline.

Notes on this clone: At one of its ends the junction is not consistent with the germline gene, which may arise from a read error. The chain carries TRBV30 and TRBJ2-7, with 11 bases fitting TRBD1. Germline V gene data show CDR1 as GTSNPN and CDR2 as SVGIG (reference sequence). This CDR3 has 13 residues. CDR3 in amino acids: CAWSGTGGAPVLF. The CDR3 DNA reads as TGTGCCTGGAGTGGGACAGGGGGCGCCCCAGTCCTTTTC.

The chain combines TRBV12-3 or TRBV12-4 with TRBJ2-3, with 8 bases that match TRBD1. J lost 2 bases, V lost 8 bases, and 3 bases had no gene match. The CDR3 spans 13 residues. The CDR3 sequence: CASRQGSTDTQYF. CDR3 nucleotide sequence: TGTGCCAGCCGACAGGGGTCCACAGATACGCAGTATTTT.

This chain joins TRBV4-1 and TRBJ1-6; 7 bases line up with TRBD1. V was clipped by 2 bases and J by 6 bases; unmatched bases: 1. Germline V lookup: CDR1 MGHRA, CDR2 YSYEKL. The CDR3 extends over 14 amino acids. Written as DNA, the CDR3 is TGCGCCAGCAGCCAACGGGACAGTAATTCACCCCTCCACTTT. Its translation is CASSQRDSNSPLHF.

The CDR3 nucleotides are TGTGCCAGCAGCTTATTCGGGTCGGACGAGCAGTACGTC. It encodes CASSLFGSDEQYV. The rearrangement links TRBV7-2 to TRBJ2-7; the D is unclear. V lost 2 bases to trimming and J lost 5 bases, with 10 bases between them. The germline V gene encodes CDR1 SGHTA and CDR2 FQGNSA. This CDR3 comprises 13 residues.

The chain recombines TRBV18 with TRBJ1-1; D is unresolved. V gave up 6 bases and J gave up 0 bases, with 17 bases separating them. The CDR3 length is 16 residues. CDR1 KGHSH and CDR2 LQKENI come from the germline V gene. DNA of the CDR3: TGTGCCAGCTCCCGGGTGGAGAGGAGCATGAACACTGAAGCTTTCTTT. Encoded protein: CASSRVERSMNTEAFF.

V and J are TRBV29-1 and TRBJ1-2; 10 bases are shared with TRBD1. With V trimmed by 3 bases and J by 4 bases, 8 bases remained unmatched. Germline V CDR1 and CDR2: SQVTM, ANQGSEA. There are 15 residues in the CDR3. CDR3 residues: CSVDYGTGVPYGYTF. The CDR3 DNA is TGCAGCGTTGATTACGGGACAGGGGTCCCCTATGGCTACACCTTC.

CDR3 coding DNA: TGTGCCAGCAGTTCCTCCGGTGGCGAGCAGTACTTC. The encoded protein is CASSSSGGEQYF. The chain combines TRBV6-5 with TRBJ2-7; D not certain. The germline V gene encodes CDR1 MNHEY and CDR2 SVGAGI. This CDR3 region has 12 residues. Trimming took off 4 bases at V and 6 bases at J, with 10 bases between the two ends.

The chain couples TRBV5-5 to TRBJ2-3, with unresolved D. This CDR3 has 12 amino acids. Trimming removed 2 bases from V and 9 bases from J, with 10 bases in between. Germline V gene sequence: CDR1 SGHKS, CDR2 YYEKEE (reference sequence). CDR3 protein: CASSLASETQYF. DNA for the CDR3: TGTGCCAGCAGCTTAGCCTCTGAGACGCAGTATTTT.

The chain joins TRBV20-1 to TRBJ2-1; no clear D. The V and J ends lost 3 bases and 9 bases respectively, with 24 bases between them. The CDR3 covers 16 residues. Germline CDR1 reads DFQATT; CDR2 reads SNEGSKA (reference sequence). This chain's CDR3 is CSASGTADTFASEQFF. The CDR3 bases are TGCAGTGCTAGTGGAACAGCCGATACATTCGCCAGTGAGCAGTTCTTC.

The DNA of the CDR3 is TGTGCCAGCAGCTTCAGCGGGAGCACCACCGGGGAGCTGTTTTTT. It yields the protein CASSFSGSTTGELFF. V is TRBV11-3 and J is TRBJ2-2, with TRBD2 matching 8 bases. The junction had 4 bases not matched to a gene; V was cut back by 3 bases and J by 4 bases. Germline loops: CDR1 SGHNT, CDR2 YENEEA. The CDR3 has 15 residues.

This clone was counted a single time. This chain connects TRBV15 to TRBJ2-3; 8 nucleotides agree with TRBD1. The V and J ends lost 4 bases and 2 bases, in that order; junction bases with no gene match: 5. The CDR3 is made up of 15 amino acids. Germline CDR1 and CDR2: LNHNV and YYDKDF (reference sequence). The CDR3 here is CATSTRQGYTDTQYF. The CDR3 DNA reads TGTGCCACCAGCACCCGACAGGGGTACACAGATACGCAGTATTTT.

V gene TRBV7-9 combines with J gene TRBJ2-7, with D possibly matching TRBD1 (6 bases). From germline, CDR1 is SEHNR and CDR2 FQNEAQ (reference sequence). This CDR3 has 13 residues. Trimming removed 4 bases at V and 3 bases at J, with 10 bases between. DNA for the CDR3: TGTGCCAGCAGCTCGGCCAGGGGCTACGAGCAGTACTTC. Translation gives CASSSARGYEQYF. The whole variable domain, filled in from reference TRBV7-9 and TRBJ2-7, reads DTGVSQNPRHKITKRGQNVTFRCDPISEHNRLYWYRQTLGQGPEFLTYFQNEAQLEKSRLLSDRFSAERPKGSFSTLEIQRTEQGDSAMYLCASSSARGYEQYFGPGTRLTVT.